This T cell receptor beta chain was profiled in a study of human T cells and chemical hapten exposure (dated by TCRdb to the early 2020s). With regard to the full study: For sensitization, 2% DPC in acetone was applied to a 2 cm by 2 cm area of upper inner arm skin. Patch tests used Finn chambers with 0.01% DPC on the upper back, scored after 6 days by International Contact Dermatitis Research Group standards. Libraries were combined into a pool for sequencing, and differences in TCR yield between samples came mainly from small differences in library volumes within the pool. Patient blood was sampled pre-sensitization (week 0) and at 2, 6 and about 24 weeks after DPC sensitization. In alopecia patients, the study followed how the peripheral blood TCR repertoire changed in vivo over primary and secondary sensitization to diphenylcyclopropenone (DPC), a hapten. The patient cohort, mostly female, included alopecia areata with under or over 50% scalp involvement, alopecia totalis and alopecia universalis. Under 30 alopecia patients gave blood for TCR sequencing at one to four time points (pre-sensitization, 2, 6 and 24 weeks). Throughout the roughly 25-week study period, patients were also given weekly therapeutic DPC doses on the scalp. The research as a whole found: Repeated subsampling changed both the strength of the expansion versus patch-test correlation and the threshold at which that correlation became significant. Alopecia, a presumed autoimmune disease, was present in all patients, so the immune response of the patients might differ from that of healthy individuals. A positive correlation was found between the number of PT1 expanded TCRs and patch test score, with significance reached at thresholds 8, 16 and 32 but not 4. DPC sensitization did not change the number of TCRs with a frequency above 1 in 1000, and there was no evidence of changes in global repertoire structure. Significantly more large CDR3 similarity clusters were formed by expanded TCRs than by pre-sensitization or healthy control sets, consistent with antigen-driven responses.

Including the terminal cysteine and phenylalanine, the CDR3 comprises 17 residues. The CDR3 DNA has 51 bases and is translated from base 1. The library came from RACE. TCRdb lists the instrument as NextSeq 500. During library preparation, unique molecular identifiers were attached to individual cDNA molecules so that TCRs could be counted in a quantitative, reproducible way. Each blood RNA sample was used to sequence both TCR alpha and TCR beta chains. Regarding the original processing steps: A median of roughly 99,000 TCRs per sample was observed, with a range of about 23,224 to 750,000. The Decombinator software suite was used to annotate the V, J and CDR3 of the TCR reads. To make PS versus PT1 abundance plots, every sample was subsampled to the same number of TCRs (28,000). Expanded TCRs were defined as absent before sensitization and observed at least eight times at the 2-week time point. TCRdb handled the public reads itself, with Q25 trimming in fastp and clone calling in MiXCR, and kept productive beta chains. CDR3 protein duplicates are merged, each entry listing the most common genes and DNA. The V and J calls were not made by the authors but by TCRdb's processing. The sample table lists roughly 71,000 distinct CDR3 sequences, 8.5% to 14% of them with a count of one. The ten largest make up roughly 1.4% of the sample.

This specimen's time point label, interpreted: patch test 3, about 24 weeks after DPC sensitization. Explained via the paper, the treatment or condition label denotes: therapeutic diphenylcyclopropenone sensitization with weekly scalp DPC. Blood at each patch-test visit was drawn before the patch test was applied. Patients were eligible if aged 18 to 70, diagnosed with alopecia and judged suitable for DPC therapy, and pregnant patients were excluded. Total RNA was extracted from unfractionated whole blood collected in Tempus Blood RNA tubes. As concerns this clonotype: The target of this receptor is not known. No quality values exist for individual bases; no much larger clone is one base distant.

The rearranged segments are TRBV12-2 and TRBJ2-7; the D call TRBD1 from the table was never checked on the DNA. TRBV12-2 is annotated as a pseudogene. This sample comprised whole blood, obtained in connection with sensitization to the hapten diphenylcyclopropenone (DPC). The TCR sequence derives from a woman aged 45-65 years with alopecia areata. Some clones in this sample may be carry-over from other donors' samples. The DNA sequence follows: TGTGCAAGTCGCTTAGCGTTGGGGGGAAGGAACTCCTACGAGCAGTACTTC. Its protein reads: CASRLALGGRNSYEQYF.